The 3 T cell receptor beta chains below all came from one sample that was sequenced in a study of control samples from healthy donors and cancer patients. The data were produced by immunoSEQ multiplex PCR, yet TCRdb's version contains in-frame clones alone and is incomplete. The data show approximately 26,000 clones, approximately 91% seen once. The source material was PBMCs. The source is a man aged 50 or older with lung cancer.

The V gene is TRBV5-1, the J gene TRBJ2-1, with D possibly TRBD1 on 6 matching bases. V lost 2 bases and J lost 1, with 7 bases in between. There are 14 residues in the CDR3. Germline values: CDR1 SGHRS, CDR2 YFSETQ. DNA for the CDR3: TGCGCCAGCAGCTTACAGGGATCCTACAATGAGCAGTTCTTC. Translating it yields CASSLQGSYNEQFF.

V usage is TRBV5-1 and J usage is TRBJ2-2; the D gene is possibly TRBD1 (5 bases). Trimming removed 2 bases at V and 6 bases at J, with 11 bases between. Germline V CDR1 and CDR2: SGHRS, YFSETQ. The CDR3 runs 14 residues. As DNA, the CDR3 is TGCGCCAGCAGCTTCTCCAGGGATGCCGGGGAGCTGTTTTTT. This encodes CASSFSRDAGELFF. Full variable domain (outside the CDR3, taken from reference TRBV5-1 and TRBJ2-2): KAGVTQTPRYLIKTRGQQVTLSCSPISGHRSVSWYQQTPGQGLQFLFEYFSETQRNKGNFPGRFSGRQFSNSRSEMNVSTLELGDSALYLCASSFSRDAGELFFGEGSRLTVL.

The rearrangement uses TRBV14 and TRBJ2-3, with D unclear. CDR3 length equals 13 residues. V shed 7 bases and J shed 5 bases, with 13 bases lying between them. CDR1 is SGHDN, CDR2 FVKESK, per germline. Written as DNA, the CDR3 is TGTGCCAGCAATGGATTCCAAGTAGATACGCAGTATTTT. Amino acids: CASNGFQVDTQYF.